Below, one TCR beta chain is given with its context. Its antigen is unknown. Mismatch with germline at one junction end may stem from a read error. These data are taken from a study of shared clonotypes between healthy human individuals. General observations from the study: Shared across a few donors were about 4.6% of the naive CD4 clonotypes.

Generated by immunoSEQ multiplex PCR, the TCRdb table keeps only in-frame clones and is missing some. The table lists about 1 million clones, 65% to 80% of them singletons. CDR1 SSHAT and CDR2 FNYEAQ come from the germline V gene (reference sequence). The CDR3 covers 15 residues. This chain joins TRBV7-7 and TRBJ2-1; 11 bases are shared with TRBD1. The sample was memory CD4+ T cells sorted from blood. Stated subset: CD45RA-negative fraction. The receptor's source is a young man in good health. The CDR3 sequence: CASSAGTGGNNEQFF. CDR3 DNA: TGTGCTAGCAGCGCCGGGACAGGGGGGAACAATGAGCAGTTCTTC.